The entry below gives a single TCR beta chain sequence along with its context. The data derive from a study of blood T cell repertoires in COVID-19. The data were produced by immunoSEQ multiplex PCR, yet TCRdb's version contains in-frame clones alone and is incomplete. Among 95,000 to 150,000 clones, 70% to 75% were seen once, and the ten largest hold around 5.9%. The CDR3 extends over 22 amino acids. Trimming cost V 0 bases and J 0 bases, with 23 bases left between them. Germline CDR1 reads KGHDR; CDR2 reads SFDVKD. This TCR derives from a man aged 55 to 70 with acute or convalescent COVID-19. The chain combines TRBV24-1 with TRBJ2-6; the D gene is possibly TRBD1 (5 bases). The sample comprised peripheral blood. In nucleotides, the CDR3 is TGTGCCACCAGTGATTTGCAGACAATAGTGGGGCTCTTCAGCTCTGGGGCCAACGTCCTGACTTTC. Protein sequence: CATSDLQTIVGLFSSGANVLTF.